A selection of T cell receptor beta chains follows, all from one sample in a study of control samples from healthy donors and cancer patients. Assay: immunoSEQ multiplex PCR; the TCRdb copy retains only in-frame clones and omits some. The sample carries tens of thousands of clones, roughly three quarters recorded once. Sequencing was performed on formalin-fixed, paraffin-embedded tissue. These receptors were collected from a male donor with melanoma. CDR3s include the opening cysteine and the closing phenylalanine or tryptophan.

>TRBV7-2|TRBJ2-1
CASSQGPAEYNEQFF
>TRBV6-5|TRBJ2-7
CASSYGHEQYF
>TRBV5-1|TRBJ2-3
CASSWDNTDTQYF
>TRBV2|TRBJ1-5
CASSAASSINQPQHF
>TRBV9|TRBJ2-2
CASSMRREGTGELFF
>TRBV6-6|TRBJ1-1
CASSPRVDTEAFF
>TRBV18|TRBJ1-1
CASANSQGEAFF
>TRBV6-5|TRBJ2-5
CASSYSLAGQETQYF
>TRBV28|TRBJ2-7
CASSPPRQGSYEQYF
>TRBV27|TRBJ2-7
CASSSAPGTGGTYEQYF
>TRBV11-2|TRBJ2-5
CASSFGAAYQETQYF
>TRBV28|TRBJ2-7
CASSFGGRGDEQYF
>TRBV11-2|TRBJ2-7
CASSLDQAQAPGF
>TRBV11-2|TRBJ2-5
CASSESLPPGETQYF
>TRBV18|TRBJ2-5
CASSPGLGVRQETQYF